Shown below are 18 T cell receptor delta chains from a single sample sequenced in a study of Vδ1+ human thymocytes. General study results and limits: Thymic TRG and TRD repertoires appeared highly polyclonal.

No antigens are known for them. The template was reverse-transcribed extracted RNA. Pooled V-gene forward primers with one constant-region reverse primer generated the CDR3 amplicons by multiplex PCR. TCRdb reanalysed the multiplex PCR reads with CATT. The table has about 25,000 delta-chain clones, around 32% seen once. Material for sequencing was Vdelta1+ gamma-delta thymocytes from the thymus. Subset defined: FACS-sorted CD3+ TCRalphabeta- TCRVdelta1+ TCRVdelta2- thymocytes. These receptors came from a boy under three years old who had congenital heart surgery.

The rearrangement links TRDV1 to TRDJ1; 7 bases fit TRDD3. CDR1 and CDR2 from the germline V gene are TSWWSYY and QGS. V shed 0 bases and J 0 bases; nucleotides not matched to a gene: 10. The CDR3 contains 18 residues. The CDR3 spells CALGELRLGARYTDKLIF. The CDR3 DNA reads TGTGCTCTTGGGGAACTGAGGCTGGGGGCAAGATACACCGATAAACTCATCTTT.

V gene TRDV1 combines with J gene TRDJ1; tentatively, D is TRDD2 or TRDD3 (5 bases each). This CDR3 region has 23 residues. Trimming shortened V by 3 bases and J by 0 bases, and 35 bases separated the two germline ends. CDR1 and CDR2 from the germline V gene are TSWWSYY and QGS. CDR3: CALGDLAFWPTRGPNLYTDKLIF. As DNA, the CDR3 is TGTGCTCTTGGGGACCTTGCCTTCTGGCCTACTAGGGGACCGAATTTGTACACCGATAAACTCATCTTT.

The gene calls are TRDV1 and TRDJ1; no clear D gene. In germline, CDR1 is TSWWSYY, CDR2 QGS. The CDR3 contains 21 residues. V was trimmed by 0 bases and J by 7 bases, leaving 33 bases between them. The CDR3 sequence is CALGELLRRGCEGTPHFKLIF. Here the CDR3 DNA reads TGTGCTCTTGGGGAACTTTTGCGTCGAGGTTGTGAGGGTACTCCTCATTTTAAACTCATCTTT.

To note about this clone: The same CDR3 arises from other DNA sequences in this sample as well. The rearrangement uses TRDV1 and TRDJ1; TRDD3 matches at 11 bases. This CDR3 is built from 19 residues. Germline V gene sequence: CDR1 TSWWSYY, CDR2 QGS. J gave up 3 bases and V 4 bases, and 16 bases lay outside the gene matches. CDR3 DNA: TGTGCTCTTGGGGGCTCCATGTTACTGGGGGATAAACTTGCCGATAAACTCATCTTT. This sequence encodes CALGGSMLLGDKLADKLIF.

This clone was counted ten times or more. The chain combines TRDV1 with TRDJ1; 7 bases fit TRDD3. V shed 2 bases, J shed 4 bases, and the junction held 16 bases outside the gene matches. The CDR3 sequence is 18 residues long. CDR1 and CDR2 from the germline V gene are TSWWSYY and QGS. CDR3 nucleotides: TGTGCTCTTGGGGAAGGTGTAGGGCGTTTGGGGGAATACGATAAACTCATCTTT. Translation gives CALGEGVGRLGEYDKLIF.

V and J are TRDV1 and TRDJ1; TRDD3 might be the D (6 bases). Germline CDR1 TSWWSYY, CDR2 QGS. This CDR3 has 21 residues. Trimming stripped 0 bases from V and 0 bases from J, with 26 bases between. CDR3 coding DNA: TGTGCTCTTGGGGAACTTTCCCCCCCCGCCTCCTGGGGACATTACACCGATAAACTCATCTTT. Protein sequence: CALGELSPPASWGHYTDKLIF.

V usage is TRDV1 and J usage is TRDJ1, with 9 bases lining up with TRDD3. Germline CDR1 TSWWSYY, CDR2 QGS. J lost 7 bases, V lost 0 bases, and 18 bases had no gene match. This CDR3 has 19 amino acids. The CDR3 DNA is TGTGCTCTTGGGGAACTTTCCAACAGCGCTCACTCTGGGGGATCTAAACTCATCTTT. This translates into CALGELSNSAHSGGSKLIF.

This clone was seen a handful of times. This chain links TRDV1 with TRDJ1; 11 bases align to TRDD3. CDR1 is TSWWSYY, CDR2 QGS, per germline. After removal of 4 bases from V and 1 base from J, the junction contained 11 bases not matched to a gene. CDR3 length: 18 residues. CDR3 DNA sequence: TGTGCTCTTGGGGCACCCTCCGGCTGGGGGATACCCACCGATAAACTCATCTTT. This codes for CALGAPSGWGIPTDKLIF.

The chain joins TRDV1 to TRDJ1; a possible D gene is TRDD3 (6 bases). The CDR3 length is 23 residues. Deletions cut 3 bases from V and 0 bases from J, with 35 bases between. Germline V gives CDR1 TSWWSYY, CDR2 QGS. The CDR3 nucleotides are TGTGCTCTTGGGGATTGCCATGGCTACGTGAGAGAGGGATATTGTGTTTACACCGATAAACTCATCTTT. It encodes CALGDCHGYVREGYCVYTDKLIF.

This clone is medium-sized. This chain connects TRDV1 to TRDJ1, with TRDD3 matching over 9 bases. Germline CDR1 TSWWSYY, CDR2 QGS. J was trimmed by 2 bases and V by 3 bases; bases with no gene match: 16. The length of the CDR3 is 19 residues. The CDR3 sequence: CALGDPSGSTGGRTDKLIF. As DNA, the CDR3 is TGTGCTCTTGGGGATCCCTCCGGGAGTACTGGGGGACGTACCGATAAACTCATCTTT.

This chain uses TRDV1 with TRDJ1; 9 bases line up with TRDD3. The CDR3 runs to 18 residues. Trimming cost V 3 bases and J 2 bases; bases outside gene matches: 13. Germline CDR1 is TSWWSYY and CDR2 is QGS. CDR3 coding DNA: TGTGCTCTTGGGGATTCTACGTGCTGGGGGATCGGAACCGATAAACTCATCTTT. Its translation: CALGDSTCWGIGTDKLIF.

The chain recombines TRDV1 with TRDJ1, with TRDD3 as a possible D gene (8 bases). CDR3 length: 23 residues. Germline V gene sequence: CDR1 TSWWSYY, CDR2 QGS. Trimming left V 5 bases short and J 4 bases short, with 41 bases between. Here the CDR3 reads CALGIQRFLLPGGRFPHLDKLIF. CDR3 sequence (DNA): TGTGCTCTTGGGATACAGAGATTCCTACTGCCTGGGGGACGCTTTCCCCATCTCGATAAACTCATCTTT.

As regards this clone: A much larger clonotype is one base distant, so this may be a read error. Distinct nucleotide sequences in the sample also encode this CDR3. This chain connects TRDV1 to TRDJ2; 7 nucleotides match TRDD3. This CDR3 spans 15 amino acids. Germline V gene data show CDR1 as TSWWSYY and CDR2 as QGS. In DNA form, the CDR3 reads TGTGCTCTTGGGGAGTCCTTGGGGGAAACAGCGCAACTCTTCTTT. Its protein product is CALGESLGETAQLFF.

The chain links TRDV1 to TRDJ1; 7 bases are shared with TRDD3. The CDR3 loop spans 21 amino acids. Germline V lookup: CDR1 TSWWSYY, CDR2 QGS. Unmatched junction bases numbered 23, after V lost 0 bases and J lost 4 bases. The CDR3 sequence: CALGELGYGLGTAGVSDKLIF. CDR3 sequence (DNA): TGTGCTCTTGGGGAACTAGGGTACGGACTGGGGACGGCGGGGGTTAGCGATAAACTCATCTTT.

This sequence joins TRDV1 and TRDJ1; 8 bases are shared with TRDD2. Germline CDR1 TSWWSYY, CDR2 QGS. The junction had 27 bases not matched to a gene; V was cut back by 4 bases and J by 2 bases. The CDR3 is 22 amino acids. CDR3 region: CALGVPTSYDSPPRPVTDKLIF. The DNA for the CDR3 is TGTGCTCTTGGGGTTCCCACTTCCTACGACTCCCCACCACGCCCAGTGACCGATAAACTCATCTTT.

The chain joins TRDV1 to TRDJ1; D may be TRDD3 (6 bases). Germline V gene sequence: CDR1 TSWWSYY, CDR2 QGS. Deletions cut 4 bases from V and 10 bases from J, with 22 bases between. This CDR3 spans 15 amino acids. The CDR3: CALGASGGDPRVLIF. The CDR3 DNA follows: TGTGCTCTTGGGGCCTCCGGGGGAGACCCCAGAGTACTCATCTTT.

The chain joins TRDV1 to TRDJ1, with TRDD3 identical over 11 bases. Germline CDR1 reads TSWWSYY; CDR2 reads QGS. After removal of 3 bases from V and 1 base from J, the junction contained 25 bases not matched to a gene. The CDR3 is 23 residues long. The CDR3 DNA sequence: TGTGCTCTTGGGGACCACGTGTCCCACCCCCTTTCCTGGGGGATACTAATCACCGATAAACTCATCTTT. Its translation: CALGDHVSHPLSWGILITDKLIF.

This clone was recorded a few times. The gene calls are TRDV1 and TRDJ1, with D tentatively TRDD3 (6 bases). Deletions cut 2 bases from V and 1 base from J, with 14 bases between. Germline CDR1 and CDR2: TSWWSYY and QGS. This CDR3 is built from 16 residues. The CDR3 coding sequence is TGTGCTCTTGGGGAAGGGGCGGGGATGGGCACCGATAAACTCATCTTT. It specifies CALGEGAGMGTDKLIF.